This T cell receptor (beta chain) was captured by sequencing in a study of cytomegalovirus exposure and HLA in healthy donors. The PCR was carried out with 60 Vbeta primers and 13 Jbeta primers. Repertoires were generated with immunoSEQ multiplex PCR, while TCRdb's copy carries only in-frame clones and drops some. The sample contains 150,000 to 200,000 clones, 82% of which appear only once. The receptor comes from a girl between 2 and 10 years old in good health and CMV-seropositive. The sample taken for sequencing was PBMCs.

CDR3 loop: CASSQRAGDYGYTF. CDR3 nucleotide sequence: TGTGCCAGCAGCCAAAGGGCAGGGGACTATGGCTACACCTTC. This rearrangement joins TRBV2 to TRBJ1-2; D might be TRBD1 (6 bases). This CDR3 spans 14 amino acids. Germline values: CDR1 SNHLY, CDR2 FYNNEI. V dropped 6 bases and J dropped 3 bases, with 14 bases sitting between them.